Below are 5 T cell receptor beta chains sequenced from a single sample in a study of T cells in Graves' hyperthyroidism and ophthalmopathy. RNA transcripts were the template for amplifying TCR beta CDR3 regions. The primer set for the first-round RT-PCR of the TCR CDR3 was HTBI. MiXCR, applied by TCRdb to the multiplex PCR reads, yields one record per CDR3 protein. The table has approximately 710,000 distinct CDR3 sequences, roughly 17% seen once. Sequencing used blood. Every receptor here comes from a man aged 50-60 years with Graves' hyperthyroidism.

V is TRBV29-1 and J is TRBJ2-3; D perhaps matches TRBD1 (5 bases). The CDR3 is 13 residues long. CDR1 and CDR2 from the germline V gene are SQVTM and ANQGSEA. V was clipped by 5 bases and J by 1 base, with 10 bases between them. The CDR3 here is CSVFLGGTDTQYF. Written as DNA, the CDR3 is TGCAGCGTTTTCCTAGGGGGCACAGATACGCAGTATTTT.

The table lists this clonotype with many counts. Written as DNA, the CDR3 is TGTGCCATCAGTGAAGAGGGAAATGAGCAGTTCTTC. Translation: CAISEEGNEQFF. J is TRBJ2-1 and V is TRBV10-3; tentative D call: TRBD2 (5 bases). V lost 3 bases to trimming and J lost 7 bases, with 7 bases between them. CDR3 length equals 12 residues. The germline V gene encodes CDR1 ENHRY and CDR2 SYGVKD.

This clonotype was seen at least ten times. The DNA of the CDR3 is TGTGCCAGCAGTTACTCGTCAGATGGGACAGGAGCCTACGAGCAGTACTTC. Translated: CASSYSSDGTGAYEQYF. The rearrangement uses TRBV6-5 and TRBJ2-7; 8 bases fit TRBD1. This CDR3 comprises 17 residues. The V and J ends lost 0 bases and 2 bases, in that order; junction bases with no gene match: 9. Germline CDR1 reads MNHEY; CDR2 reads SVGAGI.

This clonotype showed up many times. J is TRBJ2-1 and V is TRBV24-1, with 9 bases fitting TRBD2. Per germline, CDR1 KGHDR and CDR2 SFDVKD. V dropped 2 bases and J dropped 8; count of bases not matched to a gene: 12. The CDR3 sequence is 17 residues long. The CDR3 bases are TGTGCCACCAGTGATTATAGCGGGAGTGAGGGGTTCGATGAGCAGTTCTTC. Translated, it gives CATSDYSGSEGFDEQFF.

In its sample, this clonotype was seen a few times. The chain employs TRBV5-8 and TRBJ2-6; TRBD2 aligns across 7 bases. The CDR3 is 15 residues long. CDR1 is SGHTS and CDR2 is YDEGEE in the germline V gene. The V segment lost 4 bases and the J segment 2 bases; nucleotides outside the gene matches: 3. The CDR3 reads CASSPGGPGANVLTF. The DNA of the CDR3 is TGTGCCAGCAGCCCGGGGGGTCCTGGGGCCAACGTCCTGACTTTC.